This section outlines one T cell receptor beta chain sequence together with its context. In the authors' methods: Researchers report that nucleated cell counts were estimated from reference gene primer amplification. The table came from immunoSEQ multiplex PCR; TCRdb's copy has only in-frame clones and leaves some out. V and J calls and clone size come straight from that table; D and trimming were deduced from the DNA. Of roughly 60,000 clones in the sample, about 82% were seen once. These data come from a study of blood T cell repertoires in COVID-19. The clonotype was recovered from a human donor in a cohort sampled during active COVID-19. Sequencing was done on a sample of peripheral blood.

The CDR3 coding sequence is TGTGCCAGCAGTGAAGCAGGACAGGGGGACTTCTATGGCTACACCTTC. It encodes CASSEAGQGDFYGYTF. The chain joins TRBV25-1 to TRBJ1-2; 10 bases are a match to TRBD1. Germline-derived CDR1 and CDR2 are MGHDK and SYGVNS. Unmatched junction bases numbered 7, after V lost 2 bases and J lost 4 bases. The CDR3 is 16 residues long.